This T cell receptor beta chain appears in the sequencing data of a study of breast tumors, draining lymph nodes, adjacent tissues. TCRdb passed the multiplex PCR reads through MiXCR, listing each CDR3 protein once. The table lists approximately 7,100 distinct CDR3 sequences, 65% to 80% of them singletons. Sample: tumor-adjacent breast tissue. This sequence originates from a female donor with breast cancer. Some clones in this sample may be carry-over from other donors' samples.

Here the CDR3 DNA reads TGCAGTGCCCGGGACAGGGTAAACTACGAGCAGTACTTC. Its translation: CSARDRVNYEQYF. This chain joins TRBV20-1 and TRBJ2-7; 9 positions match TRBD1. The CDR3 spans 13 residues. Germline CDR1 and CDR2: DFQATT and SNEGSKA (reference sequence). Germline trimming cut 6 bases from V and 3 bases from J; bases unmatched to any gene: 6.